This T cell receptor beta chain was identified in a study of blood T cell repertoires in COVID-19. About the study: Acute-phase and convalescent COVID-19 samples originated in the United States, Italy and Spain.

The germline V gene encodes CDR1 KGHSH and CDR2 LQKENI. This CDR3 region has 14 residues. V was clipped by 4 bases and J by 5 bases; unmatched bases: 5. Using immunoSEQ multiplex PCR, the repertoire was profiled, and TCRdb retains in-frame clones only, with some absent. The table includes roughly 210,000 clones, around 90% detected once. The chain is built from TRBV18 and TRBJ1-5, with 7 nucleotides matching TRBD1. The sequence was obtained from a man between 65 and 85 years old with acute or convalescent COVID-19. Sequenced material: peripheral blood. The CDR3, as DNA: TGTGCCAGCTCACGACAGGGTGGAGATCAGCCCCAGCATTTT. Its translation is CASSRQGGDQPQHF.